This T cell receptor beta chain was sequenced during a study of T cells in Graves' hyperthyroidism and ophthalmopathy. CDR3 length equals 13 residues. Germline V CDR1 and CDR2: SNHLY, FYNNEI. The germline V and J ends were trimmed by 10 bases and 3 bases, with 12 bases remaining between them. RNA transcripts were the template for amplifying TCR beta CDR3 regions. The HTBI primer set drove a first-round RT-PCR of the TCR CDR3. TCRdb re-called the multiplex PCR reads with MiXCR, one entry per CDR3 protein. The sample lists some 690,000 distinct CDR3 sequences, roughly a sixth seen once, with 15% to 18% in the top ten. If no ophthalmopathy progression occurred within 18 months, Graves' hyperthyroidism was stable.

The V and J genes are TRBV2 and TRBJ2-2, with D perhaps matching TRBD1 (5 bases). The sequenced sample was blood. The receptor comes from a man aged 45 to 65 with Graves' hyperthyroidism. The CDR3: CATPDTYTGELFF. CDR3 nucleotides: TGTGCCACCCCGGACACCTACACCGGGGAGCTGTTTTTT.